A single sample gave rise to the 24 T cell receptor beta chains below, sequenced in a study of CD8 T cells in ankylosing spondylitis. A single record per CDR3 protein comes from TCRdb applying MiXCR to the 5' RACE reads. The sample shows about 180,000 distinct CDR3 sequences, 8.5% to 10% of them seen only once. The specimen sequenced was blood, either unsorted or a sorted T cell fraction (not recorded which). Receptor source: a female donor with ankylosing spondylitis or in good health (not recorded which).

V and J are TRBV6-1 and TRBJ1-1; no definite D call. Trimming took off 4 bases at V and 5 bases at J, with 8 bases between the two ends. From germline, CDR1 is MNHNS and CDR2 SASEGT. The CDR3 contains 12 residues. The CDR3 bases are TGTGCCAGCAGTGGCTTGGGGACTGAAGCTTTCTTT. Translated, it gives CASSGLGTEAFF.

This clonotype was seen a few times. The gene calls are TRBV4-1 and TRBJ1-1; D ambiguous. The V end was cut by 6 bases, the J end by 0 bases, with 11 bases between. This CDR3 contains 14 residues. Germline-derived CDR1 and CDR2 are MGHRA and YSYEKL. The CDR3 DNA reads as TGCGCCAGCAGAACCGGACCCCTGAACACTGAAGCTTTCTTT. This encodes CASRTGPLNTEAFF.

The J gene is TRBJ2-1, the V gene TRBV7-9; TRBD2 matches 10 bases. CDR3 size: 17 residues. Germline V lookup: CDR1 SEHNR, CDR2 FQNEAQ (reference sequence). V shed 1 base, J shed 8 bases, and the junction held 11 bases outside the gene matches. The CDR3 DNA follows: TGTGCCAGCAGCTTAGGGGGTAGCGGGAGGTACTGGGATGAGCAGTTCTTC. Translated, it gives CASSLGGSGRYWDEQFF.

This clonotype was seen repeatedly, ten times or more. This chain connects TRBV9 to TRBJ2-1, with a possible D match to TRBD1 (6 bases). V was cut by 0 bases and J by 3 bases, with 10 bases left in between. The germline CDR1 and CDR2 sequences are SGDLS and YYNGEE. The CDR3 has 15 residues. The CDR3 region is CASSVEGDLYNEQFF. CDR3 in DNA: TGTGCCAGCAGCGTAGAGGGGGATCTCTACAATGAGCAGTTCTTC.

This rearrangement joins TRBV11-2 to TRBJ1-1, with D maybe TRBD1 (6 bases). CDR1 is SGHAT and CDR2 is FQNNGV in the germline V gene. V dropped 4 bases and J dropped 4 bases, with 19 bases sitting between them. CDR3 length equals 16 residues. The CDR3 reads CASSWMTGGGGTEAFF. The CDR3 DNA follows: TGTGCCAGCAGCTGGATGACTGGGGGCGGTGGCACTGAAGCTTTCTTT.

This clonotype was recorded at least ten times. V usage is TRBV9 and J usage is TRBJ2-7, with D uncertain. Germline V gene sequence: CDR1 SGDLS, CDR2 YYNGEE. This CDR3 has 13 amino acids. V was pared by 0 bases and J by 2 bases, with 6 bases between. CDR3 DNA sequence: TGTGCCAGCAGCGTAGAAGGAGCCTACGAGCAGTACTTC. It specifies CASSVEGAYEQYF.

The rearrangement uses TRBV27 and TRBJ2-7; D ambiguous. Per germline, CDR1 MNHEY and CDR2 SMNVEV (reference sequence). The CDR3 runs to 14 residues. V was trimmed by 4 bases and J by 1 base, leaving 11 bases between them. The CDR3 is CASSSIGRSYEQYF. CDR3 bases: TGTGCCAGCAGTTCGATAGGACGGTCCTACGAGCAGTACTTC.

This chain uses TRBV7-9 with TRBJ2-1; TRBD2 agrees at 12 bases. Germline V lookup: CDR1 SEHNR, CDR2 FQNEAQ (reference sequence). Trimming cost V 1 base and J 4 bases; bases outside gene matches: 2. The CDR3 has 16 amino acids. The CDR3 DNA reads TGTGCCAGCAGCTTAGGGACTAGCGGGGCATACAATGAGCAGTTCTTC. This codes for CASSLGTSGAYNEQFF.

This clonotype was observed many times. The chain employs TRBV27 and TRBJ1-2, with D uncertain. V lost 3 bases, J lost 4 bases, and 12 bases lay in between. Germline CDR1 reads MNHEY; CDR2 reads SMNVEV (reference sequence). The CDR3 runs 14 residues. CDR3 nucleotide sequence: TGTGCCAGCAGTTTGAAGGGAAGTACCTATGGCTACACCTTC. Translated, it gives CASSLKGSTYGYTF.

This clonotype was seen at least ten times. V usage is TRBV29-1 and J usage is TRBJ2-1; no clear D gene. Trimming took off 1 base at V and 2 bases at J, with 12 bases between the two ends. Germline loops: CDR1 SQVTM, CDR2 ANQGSEA. The CDR3 contains 15 residues. The DNA for the CDR3 is TGCAGCGTTGAAGGGGCCTCGTTAACCTACAATGAGCAGTTCTTC. Residues: CSVEGASLTYNEQFF.

The chain is built from TRBV7-9 and TRBJ2-7; 7 bases are a match to TRBD2. The CDR3 length is 15 residues. V trimming: 5 bases; J trimming: 7 bases; junction bases outside the gene matches: 14. Per the germline V gene, CDR1 is SEHNR and CDR2 is FQNEAQ (reference sequence). CDR3 protein: CASSPSVGQGGEQYF. CDR3 nucleotides: TGTGCCAGCAGCCCGTCCGTGGGGCAGGGAGGGGAGCAGTACTTC.

This clonotype was seen a handful of times. The V and J genes are TRBV9 and TRBJ2-7; 11 bases line up with TRBD2. CDR1 and CDR2 (germline): SGDLS, YYNGEE. The CDR3 contains 15 residues. Trimming cost V 3 bases and J 0 bases; bases outside gene matches: 2. DNA of the CDR3: TGTGCCAGCAGCGGAGGGACTAGCGGCTCCTACGAGCAGTACTTC. This translates into CASSGGTSGSYEQYF.

This clonotype was picked up a small number of times. The rearrangement uses TRBV4-3 and TRBJ2-6, with D perhaps matching TRBD1 (5 bases). From germline, CDR1 is LGHNA and CDR2 YSLEER. The CDR3 extends over 16 amino acids. Between the trimmed V and J ends, which lost 0 bases and 1 base, there was a span of 7 bases. In nucleotides, the CDR3 is TGCGCCAGCAGCCAAGAGGGGCGTTCTGGGGCCAACGTCCTGACTTTC. It codes for CASSQEGRSGANVLTF.

This chain joins TRBV29-1 and TRBJ1-1; TRBD1 matches at 7 bases. The germline V gene has CDR1 SQVTM and CDR2 ANQGSEA. This CDR3 comprises 12 residues. In DNA, the CDR3 is TGCGGATACAGGGGTACGAACACTGAAGCTTTCTTT. Translated: CGYRGTNTEAFF.

This clonotype appeared a few times. V is TRBV6-6 and J is TRBJ2-1; 10 bases line up with TRBD2. CDR1 MNHNY and CDR2 SVGAGI come from the germline V gene (reference sequence). J gave up 8 bases and V 6 bases, and 4 bases lay outside the gene matches. The CDR3 spans 13 residues. Here the CDR3 DNA reads TGTGCCAGCAGCAAAAGCGGGGGGGATGAGCAGTTCTTC. Amino acid sequence: CASSKSGGDEQFF.

This clonotype occurred a few times. The chain links TRBV5-6 to TRBJ2-5; 9 bases are a match to TRBD1. The CDR3 consists of 15 residues. Germline-derived CDR1 and CDR2 are SGHDT and YYEEEE. The V and J ends lost 4 bases and 2 bases, in that order; junction bases with no gene match: 6. The CDR3, as DNA: TGTGCCAGCAGCCACCCGACAGGGGGTCAAGAGACCCAGTACTTC. It specifies CASSHPTGGQETQYF.

This clonotype showed up just a few times. The V gene is TRBV7-6, the J gene TRBJ1-6; no firm D call. Germline CDR1 SGHVS, CDR2 FNYEAQ. This CDR3 has 15 residues. The V end lost 7 bases, the J end lost 0 bases, and 10 bases lay between the germline ends. CDR3 sequence: CASTRLSSYNSPLHF. As DNA, the CDR3 is TGTGCCAGCACCCGTCTCAGCTCCTATAATTCACCCCTCCACTTT. Drawing the rest from reference TRBV7-6 and TRBJ1-6, the complete variable domain is GAGVSQSPRYKVTKRGQDVALRCDPISGHVSLYWYRQALGQGPEFLTYFNYEAQQDKSGLPNDRFSAERPEGSISTLTIQRTEQRDSAMYRCASTRLSSYNSPLHFGNGTRLTVT.

This clonotype was observed many times. The V gene is TRBV5-1, the J gene TRBJ2-7, with 8 nucleotides matching TRBD1. This CDR3 region has 14 residues. V dropped 0 bases and J dropped 2; count of bases not matched to a gene: 1. From germline, CDR1 is SGHRS and CDR2 YFSETQ. The CDR3 DNA reads TGCGCCAGCAGCTTGGAGACAGGGGCCTACGAGCAGTACTTC. This codes for CASSLETGAYEQYF.

There are a few counts of this clonotype. The V gene is TRBV5-1, the J gene TRBJ2-1, with 10 bases fitting TRBD2. The CDR3 runs 17 residues. Per germline, CDR1 SGHRS and CDR2 YFSETQ. The junction had 9 bases not matched to a gene; V was cut back by 0 bases and J by 6 bases. The CDR3 coding sequence is TGCGCCAGCAGCTTGGCTCGCGGGACTAGCGCTGCCAATGAGCAGTTCTTC. This gives the protein CASSLARGTSAANEQFF.

This clonotype was seen repeatedly, ten times or more. This chain links TRBV11-2 with TRBJ1-5; TRBD1 matches at 8 bases. The J segment lost 5 bases and the V segment lost 5 bases, leaving 5 bases of the junction unmatched. The CDR3 is 14 residues long. Germline V gives CDR1 SGHAT, CDR2 FQNNGV. CDR3 sequence: CASSTGTGYQPQHF. As DNA, the CDR3 is TGTGCCAGCAGCACCGGGACAGGTTATCAGCCCCAGCATTTT.

The rearrangement links TRBV11-2 to TRBJ2-1; D remains ambiguous. V was shortened by 5 bases and J by 7 bases, with 18 bases between the two germline ends. Germline V gene data show CDR1 as SGHAT and CDR2 as FQNNGV. This CDR3 comprises 15 residues. In nucleotides, the CDR3 is TGTGCCAGCAGCCCCCCCCGGTTGCTGCTAAATGAGCAGTTCTTC. It translates to CASSPPRLLLNEQFF.

This clonotype showed up just a few times. The chain links TRBV9 to TRBJ2-5; D call uncertain. There are 15 residues in the CDR3. Germline V gene lookup returns CDR1 SGDLS and CDR2 YYNGEE. The V and J ends lost 0 bases and 5 bases respectively, with 14 bases between them. The CDR3, as DNA: TGTGCCAGCAGCGTAGGAGGACCCATAACGGAGACCCAGTACTTC. It translates to CASSVGGPITETQYF.

This clonotype has only a few counts. V is TRBV11-2 and J is TRBJ2-7; 8 bases map to TRBD2. The J segment lost 3 bases and the V segment lost 1 base, leaving 2 bases of the junction unmatched. This CDR3 is 14 amino acids long. Germline V lookup: CDR1 SGHAT, CDR2 FQNNGV. Here the CDR3 DNA reads TGTGCCAGCAGCTTAGGAGCGGGAGTCTACGAGCAGTACTTC. This gives the protein CASSLGAGVYEQYF. The variable domain in full, completed from reference TRBV11-2 and TRBJ2-7, reads EAGVAQSPRYKIIEKRQSVAFWCNPISGHATLYWYQQILGQGPKLLIQFQNNGVVDDSQLPKDRFSAERLKGVDSTLKIQPAKLEDSAVYLCASSLGAGVYEQYFGPGTRLTVT.

This chain joins TRBV6-1 and TRBJ2-3; 7 nucleotides line up with TRBD2. Trimming took 8 bases from V and 3 from J; bases not matched to a gene: 5. Per germline, CDR1 MNHNS and CDR2 SASEGT. This CDR3 is 13 amino acids long. For the CDR3, the DNA is TGTGCCAGCGGCCAGCGGGGAACAGATACGCAGTATTTT. Translated, it gives CASGQRGTDTQYF.